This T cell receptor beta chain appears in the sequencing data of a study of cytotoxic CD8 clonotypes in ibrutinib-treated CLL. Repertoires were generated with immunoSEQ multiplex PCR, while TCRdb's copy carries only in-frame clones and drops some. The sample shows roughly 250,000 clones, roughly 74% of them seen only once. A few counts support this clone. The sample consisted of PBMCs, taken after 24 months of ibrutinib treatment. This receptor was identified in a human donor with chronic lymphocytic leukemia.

For the CDR3, the DNA is TGCGCCAGCAGCCAAGACCTAGCCAAAAACATTCAGTACTTC. Translated: CASSQDLAKNIQYF. The chain employs TRBV4-3 and TRBJ2-4; D is unresolved. Germline values: CDR1 LGHNA, CDR2 YSLEER. V lost 0 bases and J lost 0, with 3 bases in between. The CDR3 sequence is 14 residues long.